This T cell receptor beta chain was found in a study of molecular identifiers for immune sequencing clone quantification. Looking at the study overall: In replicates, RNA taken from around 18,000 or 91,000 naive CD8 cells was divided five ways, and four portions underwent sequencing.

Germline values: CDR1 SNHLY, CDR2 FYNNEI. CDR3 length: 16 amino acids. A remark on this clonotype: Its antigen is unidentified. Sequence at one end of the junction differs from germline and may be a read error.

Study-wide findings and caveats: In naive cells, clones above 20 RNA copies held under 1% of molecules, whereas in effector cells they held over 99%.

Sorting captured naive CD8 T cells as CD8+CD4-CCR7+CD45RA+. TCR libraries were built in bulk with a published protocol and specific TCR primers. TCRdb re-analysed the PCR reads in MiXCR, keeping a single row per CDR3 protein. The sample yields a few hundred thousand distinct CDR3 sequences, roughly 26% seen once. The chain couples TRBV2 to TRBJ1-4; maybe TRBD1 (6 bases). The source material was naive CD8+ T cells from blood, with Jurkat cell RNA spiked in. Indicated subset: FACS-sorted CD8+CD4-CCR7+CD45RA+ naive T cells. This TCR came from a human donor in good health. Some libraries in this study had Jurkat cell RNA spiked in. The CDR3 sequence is CAGRTARLGDNEKLSF. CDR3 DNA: TGTGCCGGAAGGACAGCTCGATTGGGGGATAATGAAAAACTGTCTTTT.